A selection of T cell receptor beta chains follows, all from one sample in a study of early T cells in non-severe SARS-CoV-2 infection. TCRdb re-derived calls from the 5' RACE reads in MiXCR, one entry per CDR3 protein. The table lists approximately 56,000 distinct CDR3 sequences, under 12% of them singletons. The source material was whole blood. These receptors were collected from an adult who was a healthcare worker with PCR-confirmed SARS-CoV-2 infection or an uninfected control (not recorded which). Each CDR3 is given without its conserved first and last residue. Each record gives: clone size, J gene, V gene, D gene, CDR3 protein. A D gene is named only where the DNA matches it firmly. Only part of the rows carry a size: once, few, many, or a class if the clone is expanded.

clone size: -
J gene: TRBJ2-3
V gene: TRBV9
D gene: -
CDR3 protein: ASSPGVTTDTQY

clone size: many
J gene: TRBJ2-5
V gene: TRBV2
D gene: -
CDR3 protein: ASQGETQETQY

clone size: many
J gene: TRBJ1-2
V gene: TRBV7-9
D gene: -
CDR3 protein: ASSLGSVNYGYT

clone size: many
J gene: TRBJ1-5
V gene: TRBV6-6
D gene: TRBD1
CDR3 protein: ASNMDRGQPQH

clone size: many
J gene: TRBJ1-5
V gene: TRBV20-1
D gene: -
CDR3 protein: SAEDTRKPYSNQPQH

clone size: many
J gene: TRBJ2-4
V gene: TRBV12-3/TRBV12-4
D gene: TRBD1
CDR3 protein: ASSPYGTGKDLAKNIQY

clone size: few
J gene: TRBJ2-7
V gene: TRBV6-2/TRBV6-3
D gene: TRBD1
CDR3 protein: ASSDRGYEQY

clone size: -
J gene: TRBJ2-5
V gene: TRBV7-2
D gene: -
CDR3 protein: ASSGGKGETQY

clone size: many
J gene: TRBJ2-2
V gene: TRBV7-9
D gene: -
CDR3 protein: ASSLGFAGGELF

clone size: -
J gene: TRBJ2-2
V gene: TRBV7-2
D gene: TRBD2
CDR3 protein: ASSPLTVNSGSGRPTGELF

clone size: -
J gene: TRBJ2-7
V gene: TRBV7-7
D gene: -
CDR3 protein: ASSSQGSHEQY

clone size: many
J gene: TRBJ2-3
V gene: TRBV6-2/TRBV6-3
D gene: TRBD2
CDR3 protein: ASSLGLAGVFWGQY

clone size: -
J gene: TRBJ2-1
V gene: TRBV9
D gene: -
CDR3 protein: ASSVAGSNYNERF

clone size: few
J gene: TRBJ2-1
V gene: TRBV4-1
D gene: TRBD2
CDR3 protein: ASSQTSGRYNEQF

clone size: -
J gene: TRBJ2-3
V gene: TRBV2
D gene: -
CDR3 protein: ASTFLGNTDTQY

clone size: few
J gene: TRBJ2-7
V gene: TRBV9
D gene: -
CDR3 protein: ASSPRSLAVGEQY

clone size: -
J gene: TRBJ2-7
V gene: TRBV7-9
D gene: -
CDR3 protein: ASSLVGGSSYEQY

clone size: -
J gene: TRBJ1-2
V gene: TRBV7-2
D gene: TRBD1
CDR3 protein: ASSPTWDRVYYGYT

clone size: -
J gene: TRBJ2-7
V gene: TRBV18
D gene: -
CDR3 protein: ASSPTRASSYEQY

clone size: -
J gene: TRBJ2-3
V gene: TRBV3-1
D gene: TRBD2
CDR3 protein: ASSQTWTSGTDTQY

clone size: many
J gene: TRBJ2-7
V gene: TRBV7-2
D gene: TRBD1
CDR3 protein: ASSLEGQGSYEQY

clone size: many
J gene: TRBJ1-6
V gene: TRBV5-4
D gene: TRBD1
CDR3 protein: ASSSDRDNSPLH

clone size: few
J gene: TRBJ1-2
V gene: TRBV7-9
D gene: -
CDR3 protein: ASSATVNYGYT

clone size: few
J gene: TRBJ2-5
V gene: TRBV10-3
D gene: -
CDR3 protein: AISLGAPGRETQY